This T cell receptor (beta chain) derives from a study of T cell responses to AZD1222 COVID-19 vaccine. Overall study results and limits: Only a handful of AZD1222 recipients were seropositive at baseline.

With respect to this clone: The antigen remains unidentified.

Germline loops: CDR1 SGHVS, CDR2 FQNEAQ. The CDR3 contains 15 residues. The V gene lost 5 bases and the J gene lost 2 bases, with 14 bases spanning the gap. The table came from immunoSEQ multiplex PCR; TCRdb's copy has only in-frame clones and leaves some out. The sample has 110,000 to 150,000 clones, 93% seen once. The chain uses TRBV7-8 and TRBJ2-3; D is tentatively TRBD1 or TRBD2 (6 bases each). The specimen was peripheral blood, collected on day 0 of AZD1222 vaccination. The TCR comes from an adult in good health. The chain's CDR3 is CASSLGGLHTDTQYF. As DNA, the CDR3 is TGTGCCAGCAGCCTAGGGGGACTTCACACAGATACGCAGTATTTT.